This T cell receptor (beta chain) was documented in a study of OX40 agonist ivuxolimab in advanced cancers. At the level of the study: Two patients with cutaneous melanoma and one with hepatocellular carcinoma, three in total, showed partial responses.

TCRdb's copy holds only in-frame clones and misses some; the assay was immunoSEQ multiplex PCR. The sample holds tens of thousands of clones, roughly nine tenths seen once. Details on this clone: Antigen specificity is unknown.

The germline gives CDR1 MDHEN, CDR2 SYDVKM. The trim removed 5 bases at V and 8 bases at J, leaving 13 bases unmatched. The CDR3 loop spans 16 amino acids. People who had autoimmune disease history or systemic immunosuppression were excluded. Study conclusions and caveats: Clonal expansion from baseline to week 6 occurred in both CD4+ and CD8+ T cells.

Sequenced material: CD4+ or CD8+ T cells sorted from blood, taken in a trial of the OX40 agonist ivuxolimab. J is TRBJ1-2 and V is TRBV28, with 11 nucleotides matching TRBD1. This receptor was taken from an adult with an advanced solid tumor such as melanoma, head and neck, liver or kidney cancer. This chain's CDR3 is CASSIPQGQGVKGYTF. The CDR3 DNA follows: TGTGCCAGCAGTATCCCCCAGGGACAGGGGGTGAAGGGCTACACCTTC.